The 11 T cell receptor beta chains given below trace back to one sample, sequenced in a study of vaccination and CD4 T cells after COVID-19. An Oncomine TCR Beta short-read assay was used to sequence the DNA from cultured CD4+ T cells. In TCRdb, the PCR reads were re-called with MiXCR into one record per CDR3 protein. The table lists 11,000 to 15,000 distinct CDR3 sequences, roughly 40% of them singletons. The antigens these receptors bind are not known. The treatment denotes: roughly 10-day PBMC culture with coronavirus spike peptide pools or control peptides (ViraFEST assay). Sequencing used CD4+ T cells from blood, cultured in vitro. The receptors originated from a human donor who had recovered from COVID-19.

The chain joins TRBV28 to TRBJ1-5, with 10 bases fitting TRBD1. J gave up 9 bases and V 7 bases, and 15 bases lay outside the gene matches. Looked up from germline, CDR1 is MDHEN and CDR2 is SYDVKM. The length of the CDR3 is 16 residues. The CDR3 loop is CASTDRGLGDFRPQHF. Here the CDR3 DNA reads TGTGCCAGCACAGACAGGGGGCTTGGAGATTTCCGGCCCCAGCATTTT.

This clonotype is medium-sized. V is TRBV5-4 and J is TRBJ2-7; the match to TRBD2 covers 11 bases. Germline V CDR1 and CDR2: SGHNT, YYREEE (reference sequence). The CDR3 has 15 amino acids. V gave up 4 bases and J gave up 0 bases; unmatched junction bases: 3. DNA of the CDR3: TGTGCCAGCAGCCATACTAGCGGGGGCTCCTACGAGCAGTACTTC. Translated: CASSHTSGGSYEQYF.

The chain combines TRBV7-2 with TRBJ2-7; TRBD1 aligns across 9 bases. Germline loops: CDR1 SGHTA, CDR2 FQGNSA. The trim removed 5 bases at V and 3 bases at J, leaving 8 bases unmatched. There are 15 residues in the CDR3. CDR3 DNA: TGTGCCAGCAGCCCGTGGACAGGGGCGGGCTACGAGCAGTACTTC. Amino acid sequence: CASSPWTGAGYEQYF.

This clonotype was recorded a few times. The genes are TRBV10-3 and TRBJ2-5; D might be TRBD1 or TRBD2, each matching 5 bases. CDR3 length: 12 amino acids. Trimming cost V 6 bases and J 1 base, with 6 bases left between them. The V gene's germline CDR1 is ENHRY and CDR2 SYGVKD. CDR3 sequence: CAIRGVQETQYF. CDR3 nucleotides: TGTGCCATCAGGGGGGTCCAAGAGACCCAGTACTTC.

The chain employs TRBV23-1 and TRBJ2-4; the D gene is possibly TRBD2 (6 bases). TRBV23-1 is an ORF, with its function uncertain. CDR3 length: 11 residues. Trimming took off 7 bases at V and 8 bases at J, with 9 bases between the two ends. CDR3 coding DNA: TGCGCCAGCAAGCGGAGGGACATTCAGTACTTC. As protein: CASKRRDIQYF.

V is TRBV11-2 and J is TRBJ2-1; 8 nucleotides agree with TRBD1. The CDR3 is 15 amino acids. The J segment lost 4 bases and the V segment lost 5 bases, leaving 7 bases of the junction unmatched. The germline V gene has CDR1 SGHAT and CDR2 FQNNGV. The CDR3: CASSEGTGVYNEQFF. The CDR3 region has the DNA TGTGCCAGCAGCGAAGGGACAGGCGTATACAATGAGCAGTTCTTC.

The chain is built from TRBV6-7 and TRBJ1-1; 8 nucleotides match TRBD1. TRBV6-7 is an ORF, with its function uncertain. There are 21 residues in the CDR3. Trimming at V came to 0 bases and at J to 4 bases, leaving 22 bases not matched to a gene. Written as DNA, the CDR3 is TGTGCCAGCAGTTACTCTCCTAGCCGCGGGGGCCAGGGGGCCAAGGGCACTGAAGCTTTCTTT. Translating gives CASSYSPSRGGQGAKGTEAFF.

This chain joins TRBV7-9 and TRBJ2-1; no reliable D call. Germline CDR1 and CDR2: SEHNR and FQNEAQ (reference sequence). Trimming shortened V by 0 bases and J by 7 bases, and 7 bases separated the two germline ends. The CDR3 is 13 residues long. CDR3 DNA: TGTGCCAGCAGCTTAGCAGGAGCGAATGAGCAGTTCTTC. Protein sequence: CASSLAGANEQFF. Full variable domain (outside the CDR3, taken from reference TRBV7-9 and TRBJ2-1): DTGVSQNPRHKITKRGQNVTFRCDPISEHNRLYWYRQTLGQGPEFLTYFQNEAQLEKSRLLSDRFSAERPKGSFSTLEIQRTEQGDSAMYLCASSLAGANEQFFGPGTRLTVL.

This clonotype was detected a few times. The chain carries TRBV27 and TRBJ1-5; maybe TRBD1 (6 bases). The CDR3 has 16 amino acids. Germline assignment: CDR1 MNHEY and CDR2 SMNVEV (reference sequence). V dropped 5 bases and J dropped 2 bases, with 16 bases sitting between them. The CDR3 spells CASSRDTTQGNQPQHF. CDR3 bases: TGTGCCAGCAGTCGGGACACCACTCAGGGCAATCAGCCCCAGCATTTT.

This sequence joins TRBV20-1 and TRBJ2-1; 10 bases line up with TRBD2. The junction had 17 bases not matched to a gene; V was cut back by 6 bases and J by 0 bases. The CDR3 contains 19 residues. CDR1 and CDR2 from the germline V gene are DFQATT and SNEGSKA (reference sequence). The CDR3 here is CSAKKTSGWLISSYNEQFF. The CDR3 DNA sequence: TGCAGTGCAAAGAAGACTAGCGGGTGGTTAATTAGCTCCTACAATGAGCAGTTCTTC.

The J gene is TRBJ1-4, the V gene TRBV6-5; D is possibly TRBD1 (6 bases). There are 16 residues in the CDR3. Per the germline V gene, CDR1 is MNHEY and CDR2 is SVGAGI. Trimming cost V 0 bases and J 8 bases, with 16 bases left between them. The CDR3 region is CASSYSRGGRGEKLFF. For the CDR3, the DNA is TGTGCCAGCAGTTACTCGAGGGGGGGTAGAGGGGAAAAACTGTTTTTT.